The 4 T cell receptor beta chains in this list originate from one sample, sequenced in a study of T-cell reconstitution after alpha-beta-depleted transplantation in children. Study-wide results and caveats: Newly generated T cells supplied most T-cell counts and diversity one year post-transplant.

These receptors' targets are unknown. Unique molecular identifiers were incorporated during preparation of the TCRbeta library. TCRdb independently ran MiXCR on the PCR reads; one entry per CDR3 protein. In the table there are 250,000 to 300,000 distinct CDR3 sequences, about 7.3% of which are singletons. This sample comprised peripheral blood, obtained 360 days after TCRalphabeta/CD19-depleted stem cell transplant. The source is a female patient younger than 10 who had a stem cell transplant for Fanconi anemia, so the T cells may come from the graft donor.

The table lists this clonotype with a few counts. The rearrangement joins TRBV4-2 to TRBJ2-1, with TRBD2 as a possible D gene (7 bases). Trimming shortened V by 0 bases and J by 4 bases, and 13 bases separated the two germline ends. This CDR3 is 16 amino acids long. Per germline, CDR1 LGHNA and CDR2 YNFKEQ. The CDR3 bases are TGTGCCAGCAGCCAAGATGGACGGGGGGCATACAATGAGCAGTTCTTC. It translates to CASSQDGRGAYNEQFF.

This clonotype turned up a few times. The rearrangement links TRBV5-1 to TRBJ2-7; 8 bases map to TRBD2. The CDR3 consists of 15 residues. Germline CDR1 and CDR2: SGHRS and YFSETQ. V lost 0 bases and J lost 4; bases outside the gene matches: 6. The CDR3 region has the DNA TGCGCCAGCAGCTTGGCCGCTAGCGGGCCATACGAGCAGTACTTC. Its protein is CASSLAASGPYEQYF. Full variable domain (remainder filled in from reference TRBV5-1 and TRBJ2-7): KAGVTQTPRYLIKTRGQQVTLSCSPISGHRSVSWYQQTPGQGLQFLFEYFSETQRNKGNFPGRFSGRQFSNSRSEMNVSTLELGDSALYLCASSLAASGPYEQYFGPGTRLTVT.

This clonotype came up many times. The CDR3 nucleotides are TGCAGCGTTGGTGGGAGACAGGGAGGGGGGTATGGCGAGCAGTACGTC. Translated, it gives CSVGGRQGGGYGEQYV. V and J are TRBV29-1 and TRBJ2-7; D tentatively fits TRBD1 or TRBD2 (7 bases each). CDR1 is SQVTM and CDR2 is ANQGSEA in the germline V gene. The CDR3 is 16 residues long. V lost 4 bases, J lost 6 bases, and 25 bases lay in between.

The V call is TRBV5-6, the J call TRBJ2-7; 7 bases line up with TRBD1. The junction had 8 bases not matched to a gene; V was cut back by 0 bases and J by 2 bases. The CDR3 spans 16 residues. Germline CDR1 and CDR2: SGHDT and YYEEEE. The CDR3 DNA sequence: TGTGCCAGCAGCTTGGCCGGGACAGCTTATACCTACGAGCAGTACGTC. Amino acid sequence: CASSLAGTAYTYEQYV.